The entry that follows covers one TCR beta chain sequence. This entry is derived from a study of response to subunit inactivated influenza vaccine. The CDR3 loop spans 14 amino acids. The germline V gene has CDR1 MNHEY and CDR2 SMNVEV (reference sequence). Between the trimmed V and J ends, which lost 8 bases and 8 bases, there was a span of 19 bases. TCRdb redid the calling of the RT-PCR reads with MiXCR, one entry per CDR3 protein. The table has under 200,000 distinct CDR3 sequences, approximately 12% seen once. The specimen was CD8+ T cells sorted from PBMCs, collected roughly 24 months after vaccination. The sequence was obtained from a man between 45 and 75 years old who received an inactivated influenza vaccine. The genes are TRBV27 and TRBJ2-1; perhaps TRBD2 as D (6 bases). The CDR3 is CASGLIGDPHEQFF. For the CDR3, the DNA is TGTGCCAGCGGACTAATCGGGGATCCCCATGAGCAGTTCTTC.